Listed below are T cell receptor beta chains from one sample, sequenced in a study of T cells in Graves' hyperthyroidism and ophthalmopathy. TCRdb passed the multiplex PCR reads through MiXCR, listing each CDR3 protein once. Found here are about 530,000 distinct CDR3 sequences, over 15% of them singletons; the top ten hold approximately 18%. The sequenced sample consisted of blood. The receptors were gathered from a woman aged 18-29 years with Graves' ophthalmopathy. CDR3s include the opening cysteine and the closing phenylalanine or tryptophan. D genes are given only for firm matches. Clone size is shown for a subset of rows, as once, few, many or a class of expanded clone.

J | D | V | size | DNA | CDR3
TRBJ2-6 | TRBD1 | TRBV27 | few | TGTGCCAGCAGTTCAGGGGGCGCTGGGGCCAACGTCCTGACTTTC | CASSSGGAGANVLTF
TRBJ1-1 | - | TRBV18 | many | TGTGCCAGCTCACCAGGTGGACAGCTTACCTTGGGGGCTTTCTTT | CASSPGGQLTLGAFF
TRBJ2-3 | - | TRBV30 | - | TGTGCCTGGAGTTGGTCTAGCGGCACAGATACGCAGTATTTT | CAWSWSSGTDTQYF
TRBJ2-5 | - | TRBV11-1 | - | TGTGCCAGCAGCCAGAGGTTCGGGGAGACCCAGTACTTC | CASSQRFGETQYF
TRBJ2-1 | TRBD2 | TRBV19 | few | TGTGCCAGTAGTACGGGACTAGCGGGGCCTCACCCTAATCCATACAATGAGCAGTTCTTC | CASSTGLAGPHPNPYNEQFF
TRBJ2-3 | - | TRBV20-1 | - | TGCAGTGCTAGAGATTCCAGGGGGGGACTGACAGATACGCAGTATTTT | CSARDSRGGLTDTQYF
TRBJ2-7 | TRBD2 | TRBV20-1 | few | TGCAGTGTCCTAGCGGAGATCCCCCGGCCATACGAGCAGTACTTC | CSVLAEIPRPYEQYF
TRBJ2-5 | TRBD2 | TRBV7-2 | few | TGTGCCAGCAGCTTTGGCCCTAGCGGCCAAGAGACCCAGTACTTC | CASSFGPSGQETQYF
TRBJ1-1 | - | TRBV7-3 | many | TGTGCCAGCAGCTTAAGGTCCGACACTGAAGCTTTCTTT | CASSLRSDTEAFF
TRBJ1-1 | - | TRBV29-1 | many | TGCAGCGTTGAAAGGGGAGCCATGAACACTGAAGCTTTCTTT | CSVERGAMNTEAFF
TRBJ1-3 | - | TRBV14 | once | TGTGCCAGCAGCCAAGTTCAAGGGGGAAATGGAAACACCATATATTTT | CASSQVQGGNGNTIYF
TRBJ1-6 | - | TRBV27 | - | TGTGCCAGCAGTTACAGGGAGAACTCACCCCTCCACTTT | CASSYRENSPLHF
TRBJ1-6 | - | TRBV30 | - | TGTGCCTGGAGTAGGGACCGAACGAGCTCCTATAATTCACCCCTCCACTTT | CAWSRDRTSSYNSPLHF
TRBJ2-2 | - | TRBV5-1 | many | TGCGCCAGCAGCGCCGCCTGGTTCGGGGACACGAACACCGGGGAGCTGTTTTTT | CASSAAWFGDTNTGELFF
TRBJ2-7 | TRBD2 | TRBV5-1 | many | TGCGCCAGCAGCTTGGACCGGCTAGCGGGAGACGAGCAGTACTTC | CASSLDRLAGDEQYF
TRBJ1-5 | TRBD1 | TRBV28 | few | TGTGCCAGCAGCACCGGGACAGGGGTTCCAAATCAGCCCCAGCATTTT | CASSTGTGVPNQPQHF
TRBJ2-1 | - | TRBV28 | many | TGTGCCAGCAGCACTTCCAGGGGTCTGTCCTACAATGAGCAGTTCTTC | CASSTSRGLSYNEQFF
TRBJ1-3 | TRBD1 | TRBV6-1 | - | TGTGCCAGCAGGGGGGACAGGGTAGGAAACACCATATATTTT | CASRGDRVGNTIYF
TRBJ1-1 | TRBD1 | TRBV4-3 | few | TGCGCCAGCAGCCAAGTACAGGGGGACACTGAAGCTTTCTTT | CASSQVQGDTEAFF
TRBJ1-2 | - | TRBV11-2 | few | TGTGCCAGCAGCTTAGGGGGGAGTCGTCGGGGAGGCTACACCTTC | CASSLGGSRRGGYTF
TRBJ1-1 | - | TRBV5-1 | - | TGCGCCAGCAGCTTGGGTATCGGTCTTCCAATTGAAGCTTTCTTT | CASSLGIGLPIEAFF
TRBJ2-5 | TRBD1 | TRBV13 | few | TGTGCCAGCAGCTTGTGGGGGTACAGGGGAAAAGAGGAGACCCAGTACTTC | CASSLWGYRGKEETQYF
TRBJ2-5 | - | TRBV7-6 | few | TGTGCCAGCAGCTTAGGACCGAAAGGTCAAGAGACCCAGTACTTC | CASSLGPKGQETQYF
TRBJ1-2 | TRBD1 | TRBV5-6 | few | TGTGCCAGCACCTTACAACAGGGGGCGGGCTATGGCTACACCTTC | CASTLQQGAGYGYTF
TRBJ1-1 | - | TRBV2 | many | TGTGCCAGCATTCTCCAGGGGCACACTGAAGCTTTCTTT | CASILQGHTEAFF
TRBJ2-1 | - | TRBV7-6 | many | TGTGCCAGCAGCTTAGCGAGGGCGGGGAGCTCCTACAATGAGCAGTTCTTC | CASSLARAGSSYNEQFF
TRBJ2-1 | TRBD2 | TRBV5-1 | many | TGCGCCAGCAGCAGGACTAGCGGGCTTTACAATGAGCAGTTCTTC | CASSRTSGLYNEQFF
TRBJ2-7 | TRBD2 | TRBV27 | many | TGTGCCAGCAGTTTAGCTCACCGGGGGGCCTACGAGCAGTACTTC | CASSLAHRGAYEQYF